A single sample gave rise to the 29 T cell receptor beta chains below, sequenced in a study of T cells expressing NK-cell markers. TCRdb re-analyzed the 5' RACE reads; it lists each CDR3 protein once, without DNA. Recorded here are approximately 440,000 distinct CDR3 sequences; the top ten clones represent over 1.3%. Sequencing used blood T cells: a sorted CD56 or NKG2C T cell subset, CD4+ or CD8+ T cells, or bulk PBMC T cells (not recorded which). The receptors come from a woman in her 50s in good health.

This chain connects TRBV20-1 to TRBJ2-4. Germline lookup yields CDR1 DFQATT and CDR2 SNEGSKA (reference sequence). The length of the CDR3 is 14 residues. The CDR3 is CSARGPLAKNIQYF.

The chain uses TRBV6-5 and TRBJ2-3; TCRdb proposes TRBD1, but this gene call is untestable without DNA. Germline lookup yields CDR1 MNHEY and CDR2 SVGAGI. This CDR3 is built from 17 residues. CDR3 sequence: CASSRASGQTHTDTQYF.

The chain is built from TRBV10-3 and TRBJ2-7; the TCRdb call, TRBD1, lacks DNA for checking. Germline-derived CDR1 and CDR2 are ENHRY and SYGVKD. CDR3 length: 15 residues. CDR3 sequence: CAISEPGTGHYEQYF.

This chain joins TRBV14 and TRBJ2-4. CDR3 size: 14 residues. The germline CDR1 and CDR2 sequences are SGHDN and FVKESK. CDR3 sequence: CASSQTQSPNIQYF. The variable domain in full, with the rest retrieved from reference TRBV14 and TRBJ2-4, is EAGVTQFPSHSVIEKGQTVTLRCDPISGHDNLYWYRRVMGKEIKFLLHFVKESKQDESGMPNNRFLAERTGGTYSTLKVQPAELEDSGVYFCASSQTQSPNIQYFGAGTRLSVL.

The chain links TRBV20-1 to TRBJ2-2; the TRBD2 assignment by TCRdb is unverifiable without DNA. This CDR3 contains 14 residues. The germline CDR1 and CDR2 sequences are DFQATT and SNEGSKA (reference sequence). CDR3 residues: CSARDPELPGELFF.

The chain has TRBV6-5 and TRBJ2-1; as DNA is missing, the TRBD2 call by TCRdb cannot be tested. The CDR3 is 13 amino acids. Germline assignment: CDR1 MNHEY and CDR2 SVGAGI. This CDR3 reads CAVRASGSNEQFF.

J is TRBJ2-3 and V is TRBV2; no DNA is available, so the TRBD1 call from TCRdb remains unchecked. Looked up from germline, CDR1 is SNHLY and CDR2 is FYNNEI. The CDR3 extends over 15 amino acids. This CDR3 reads CASSQGGERSDTQYF.

V and J are TRBV6-2 or TRBV6-3 and TRBJ2-1. The CDR3 runs 12 residues. Germline CDR1 and CDR2: MNHEY and SVGEGT. This CDR3 reads CASSSLRDEQFF.

The V gene is TRBV24-1, the J gene TRBJ2-1; the D call from TCRdb, TRBD2, cannot be confirmed without DNA. Per germline, CDR1 KGHDR and CDR2 SFDVKD. This CDR3 comprises 13 residues. CDR3 region: CATSDILAGGYFF.

This rearrangement joins TRBV18 to TRBJ2-5; no DNA is available, so the TRBD1 call from TCRdb remains unchecked. The CDR3 totals 17 residues. Germline lookup yields CDR1 KGHSH and CDR2 LQKENI. The CDR3 protein is CASSPVRTATDQETQYF.

The chain carries TRBV7-8 and TRBJ2-1; TCRdb lists TRBD2, though no DNA is available to test this call. The CDR3 consists of 12 residues. Per the germline V gene, CDR1 is SGHVS and CDR2 is FQNEAQ. CDR3 sequence reads: CASSTTWEREFF. Together with reference TRBV7-8 and TRBJ2-1, the CDR3 gives the full variable domain: GAGVSQSPRYKVAKRGQDVALRCDPISGHVSLFWYQQALGQGPEFLTYFQNEAQLDKSGLPSDRFFAERPEGSVSTLKIQRTQQEDSAVYLCASSTTWEREFFGPGTRLTVL.

The genes are TRBV4-1 and TRBJ2-5; the TRBD1 assignment by TCRdb is unverifiable without DNA. The CDR3 sequence is 13 residues long. CDR1 and CDR2 from the germline V gene are MGHRA and YSYEKL. The CDR3 protein is CASSQGARETQYF.

V usage is TRBV20-1 and J usage is TRBJ2-1. There are 13 residues in the CDR3. Germline lookup yields CDR1 DFQATT and CDR2 SNEGSKA (reference sequence). The CDR3 here is CSARGFSYNEQFF.

The V gene is TRBV19, the J gene TRBJ2-2; TCRdb's assignment of TRBD1 cannot be checked, as there is no DNA. This CDR3 is 17 amino acids long. Germline values: CDR1 LNHDA, CDR2 SQIVND (reference sequence). Here the CDR3 reads CASSIGLGASNTGELFF.

This chain joins TRBV18 and TRBJ2-5; the TRBD1 assignment by TCRdb is unverifiable without DNA. The CDR3 length is 15 residues. Germline V lookup: CDR1 KGHSH, CDR2 LQKENI. The CDR3 is CASSPPTGPRWTQYF.

The chain has TRBV12-5 and TRBJ2-1. Germline CDR1 LGHNT, CDR2 FRNRAP. The CDR3 is 14 residues long. The CDR3 sequence: CASGFGGPNNEQFF.

This sequence joins TRBV6-5 and TRBJ2-3; TCRdb returns TRBD2, unconfirmable since there is no DNA. The CDR3 consists of 18 residues. In germline, CDR1 is MNHEY, CDR2 SVGAGI. The CDR3 here is CASSYLAGGPTSTDTQYF.

The CDR3 spells CASSLRLAVLNEQFF. The rearrangement joins TRBV5-1 to TRBJ2-1; with no DNA, the TCRdb D assignment of TRBD2 cannot be verified. Germline CDR1 and CDR2: SGHRS and YFSETQ. The CDR3 length is 15 residues.

The V and J genes are TRBV7-2 and TRBJ2-3; TCRdb selects TRBD2, and the lack of DNA leaves this call unchecked. CDR1 and CDR2 from the germline V gene are SGHTA and FQGNSA. CDR3 length: 16 residues. This CDR3 reads CASSLRRFLGTDTQYF.

This chain uses TRBV29-1 with TRBJ1-1; TCRdb outputs TRBD1, but without DNA this stays unchecked. The CDR3 is 11 residues long. Germline CDR1 and CDR2: SQVTM and ANQGSEA. CDR3 amino acids: CSAGGKGEAFF.

This rearrangement joins TRBV16 to TRBJ1-6. The CDR3 length is 14 residues. Per the germline V gene, CDR1 is KGHSY and CDR2 is FQNENV. The CDR3 loop reads CASTIGRKNSPLHF.

This chain joins TRBV3-1 and TRBJ1-1; TCRdb lists TRBD1, though no DNA is available to test this call. The CDR3 is made up of 12 amino acids. Germline CDR1 LGHDT, CDR2 YNNKEL (reference sequence). The CDR3: CASSSGQIEAFF.

CDR3 residues: CASSLVIPGGSAFF. The rearrangement uses TRBV5-6 and TRBJ1-1; TCRdb's D call, TRBD1, is unchecked because there is no DNA. This CDR3 spans 14 amino acids. Germline V gene data show CDR1 as SGHDT and CDR2 as YYEEEE.

The chain is built from TRBV7-2 and TRBJ2-3; there is no DNA to check the TCRdb D call of TRBD1. Germline V gene sequence: CDR1 SGHTA, CDR2 FQGNSA. This CDR3 region has 16 residues. The CDR3 spells CASSSHRGRYTDTQYF.

The chain combines TRBV18 with TRBJ2-4; without DNA, the TCRdb call of TRBD1 cannot be checked. The CDR3 runs 12 residues. CDR1 and CDR2 (germline): KGHSH, LQKENI. CDR3 loop: CASSGPKNIQYF.

This chain uses TRBV12-3 or TRBV12-4 with TRBJ2-1. The CDR3 totals 16 residues. CDR3: CASSSLPRGGYNEQFF.

This chain links TRBV10-3 with TRBJ2-5; TCRdb's assignment of TRBD2 cannot be checked, as there is no DNA. Germline assignment: CDR1 ENHRY and CDR2 SYGVKD. The CDR3 loop spans 15 amino acids. CDR3 loop: CAISEEASGKETQYF.

The chain combines TRBV12-3 or TRBV12-4 with TRBJ1-3; TCRdb picks TRBD1, but there is no DNA to check that call. CDR3 size: 16 residues. CDR3 sequence: CASSGQGGVSGNTIYF.

This sequence joins TRBV20-1 and TRBJ1-6; TCRdb picks TRBD1, but there is no DNA to check that call. The CDR3 is 14 amino acids. Germline CDR1 DFQATT, CDR2 SNEGSKA (reference sequence). CDR3 protein: CSATPATKNSPLHF.